This TCR beta chain was documented in a study of T cells after posttransplantation cyclophosphamide. Peripheral blood was collected from the related graft donor on the marrow donation day. This clone was detected ten times or more. Its specificity is unknown. Trimming shortened V by 1 base and J by 4 bases, and 10 bases separated the two germline ends. This CDR3 contains 14 residues. Germline lookup yields CDR1 LNHDA and CDR2 SQIVND (reference sequence). The protocol was immunoSEQ multiplex PCR, while the TCRdb copy is restricted to in-frame clones and leaves out a portion. Listed here are approximately 24,000 clones without any singletons, the top ten holding about 1.5%. Study-level results: Recipient CMV seropositivity and CMV reactivation strongly tracked TRB clonality. Later post-transplant blood repertoires were often dominated by donor CD8+ memory clones.

The sample taken for sequencing was PBMCs. V usage is TRBV19 and J usage is TRBJ1-1; TRBD1 might be the D (5 bases). This TCR was sampled from a man aged 45-60 years in good health, CMV-negative, and a related stem cell transplant donor. The CDR3 loop reads CASSIATGGTEAFF. CDR3 bases: TGTGCCAGTAGTATAGCTACCGGGGGCACTGAAGCTTTCTTT.